This passage covers 9 T cell receptor beta chains from one sample sequenced in a study of blood T cell repertoires in COVID-19. The assay was immunoSEQ multiplex PCR, and TCRdb's table has in-frame clones only and misses some. The sample lists around 120,000 clones; around 89% were seen once. The sequencing sample was made of peripheral blood. These receptors originate from a woman between 55 and 75 years old with COVID-19, enrolled during active disease.

The gene calls are TRBV10-2 and TRBJ2-7; TRBD2 agrees at 9 bases. Germline V gene lookup returns CDR1 WSHSY and CDR2 SAAADI. This CDR3 spans 15 amino acids. Germline trimming cut 6 bases from V and 2 bases from J; bases unmatched to any gene: 8. CDR3 DNA: TGCGCCAGCAGAAAGGGGCTAGCGGGGACCTACGAGCAGTACTTC. Translation: CASRKGLAGTYEQYF.

The rearrangement links TRBV5-1 to TRBJ2-1; the match to TRBD1 covers 11 bases. Germline loops: CDR1 SGHRS, CDR2 YFSETQ. V was pared by 3 bases and J by 7 bases, with 6 bases of the junction left unmatched. The CDR3 is made up of 15 amino acids. CDR3 bases: TGCGCCAGCAGCTATGGACAGGGGGCGCGGAATGAGCAGTTCTTC. It encodes CASSYGQGARNEQFF.

The chain carries TRBV7-2 and TRBJ2-5, with a weak D call TRBD1 (5 bases). Germline CDR1 SGHTA, CDR2 FQGNSA. The CDR3 sequence is 13 residues long. V lost 3 bases and J lost 5, with 10 bases in between. This CDR3 is CASSLWGRETQYF. In nucleotides, the CDR3 is TGTGCCAGCAGCTTGTGGGGCCGCGAGACCCAGTACTTC.

The chain employs TRBV7-9 and TRBJ1-1, with D tentatively TRBD1 (6 bases). V was trimmed by 1 base and J by 1 base, leaving 13 bases between them. This CDR3 is built from 16 residues. CDR1 is SEHNR, CDR2 FQNEAQ, per germline (reference sequence). The CDR3 loop reads CASSLETGQSNTEAFF. In DNA form, the CDR3 reads TGTGCCAGCAGCTTAGAAACAGGACAGTCGAACACTGAAGCTTTCTTT.

The V call is TRBV7-2, the J call TRBJ1-3; 7 bases align to TRBD1. CDR1 is SGHTA and CDR2 is FQGNSA in the germline V gene. The V and J ends lost 3 bases and 0 bases, in that order; junction bases with no gene match: 2. The CDR3 is 15 residues long. CDR3 sequence (DNA): TGTGCCAGCAGCTTCAGGGGGAGCTCTGGAAACACCATATATTTT. Translating gives CASSFRGSSGNTIYF.

The chain uses TRBV19 and TRBJ1-3, with a tentative D call TRBD1 (5 bases). V was pared by 6 bases and J by 2 bases, with 14 bases between. Germline V gene lookup returns CDR1 LNHDA and CDR2 SQIVND (reference sequence). The CDR3 covers 15 residues. The CDR3 loop is CASRWGEEPGNTIYF. The CDR3 DNA sequence: TGTGCCAGTAGATGGGGCGAGGAACCTGGAAACACCATATATTTT.

The chain couples TRBV4-3 to TRBJ1-2; D ambiguous. Germline V gene lookup returns CDR1 LGHNA and CDR2 YSLEER. This CDR3 has 14 residues. With 0 bases removed from V and 1 base from J, the gap between germline ends came to 6 bases. The CDR3 here is CASSQDSRNYGYTF. DNA of the CDR3: TGCGCCAGCAGCCAAGATAGTCGTAACTATGGCTACACCTTC.

The chain combines TRBV5-4 with TRBJ2-2; D might be TRBD1 (5 bases). Germline V gene lookup returns CDR1 SGHNT and CDR2 YYREEE (reference sequence). Trimming cost V 1 base and J 6 bases, with 10 bases left between them. The CDR3 is 14 amino acids. CDR3 in amino acids: CASSLKGRAGELFF. CDR3 coding DNA: TGTGCCAGCAGCTTGAAGGGGCGTGCCGGGGAGCTGTTTTTT.

This chain uses TRBV11-3 with TRBJ2-3; D gene ambiguous. The CDR3 sequence is 12 residues long. The V end was cut by 2 bases, the J end by 5 bases, with 5 bases between. CDR1 SGHNT and CDR2 YENEEA come from the germline V gene. The CDR3 bases are TGTGCCAGCAGCTTAAACGGAGATACGCAGTATTTT. It translates to CASSLNGDTQYF.